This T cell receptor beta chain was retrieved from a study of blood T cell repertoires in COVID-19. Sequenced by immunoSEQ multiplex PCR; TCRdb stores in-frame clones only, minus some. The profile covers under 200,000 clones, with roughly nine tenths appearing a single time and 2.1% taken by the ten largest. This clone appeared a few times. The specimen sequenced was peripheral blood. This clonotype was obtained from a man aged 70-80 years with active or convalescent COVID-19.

The CDR3 spells CASSLDRGIGPLHF. The CDR3 DNA reads TGTGCCAGCAGTTTAGACAGGGGAATAGGACCCCTCCACTTT. This rearrangement joins TRBV28 to TRBJ1-6, with 8 bases aligning to TRBD1. Germline trimming cut 2 bases from V and 12 bases from J; bases unmatched to any gene: 6. CDR3 length: 14 residues. Germline values: CDR1 MDHEN, CDR2 SYDVKM.